Following are 24 T cell receptor beta chains from one sample sequenced in a study of metastatic and nonmetastatic thyroid tumors. Each patient went into thyroid surgery without having received any treatment. Using MiXCR, TCRdb re-called clones from the PCR reads. The sample shows some 20,000 clones, approximately 24% of them seen only once. Sequenced input: tumor tissue. The receptors come from a female donor with papillary thyroid cancer or a benign thyroid nodule (not recorded which). Some clones in this sample may be carry-over from other donors' samples.

Comment on this clone: A junction end diverges from the germline sequence, so it may reflect a read error. CDR3 sequence: CASTSTVELFF. The DNA of the CDR3 is TGTGCCAGCACGAGCACCGTGGAGCTGTTTTTT. The chain is built from TRBV28 and TRBJ2-2; D uncertain. This CDR3 contains 11 residues. Germline-derived CDR1 and CDR2 are MDHEN and SYDVKM.

The V gene is TRBV11-2, the J gene TRBJ2-1, with 11 bases fitting TRBD2. The CDR3 runs to 15 residues. Unmatched junction bases numbered 7, after V lost 5 bases and J lost 7 bases. CDR1 SGHAT and CDR2 FQNNGV come from the germline V gene. The CDR3 DNA sequence: TGTGCCAGCAGCGTTACTAGCGGGAGTAGGAATGAGCAGTTCTTC. Its translation: CASSVTSGSRNEQFF.

The table lists this clone with many counts. This CDR3 reads CASSDRGAGPGNIQYF. Written as DNA, the CDR3 is TGCGCCAGCAGTGACCGGGGAGCGGGACCTGGAAACATTCAGTACTTC. The chain uses TRBV10-1 and TRBJ2-4, with 7 bases lining up with TRBD2. The CDR3 is 16 amino acids. In germline, CDR1 is WNHNN, CDR2 SYGVQD (reference sequence). J was trimmed by 6 bases and V by 3 bases; bases with no gene match: 11.

Ten or more counts support this clone. It may be a read error: a sequence one base away is much more abundant. Lacking the conserved final phenylalanine or tryptophan, this CDR3 likely reflects a read error. The rearrangement joins TRBV30 to TRBJ1-2; a possible D gene is TRBD1 (5 bases). Trimming removed 3 bases from V and 6 bases from J, with 14 bases in between. Per the germline V gene, CDR1 is GTSNPN and CDR2 is SVGIG (reference sequence). The CDR3 extends over 13 amino acids. CDR3: CAWSVHWDHGYTL. CDR3 sequence (DNA): TGTGCCTGGAGCGTTCACTGGGACCATGGCTACACCCTC.

This clone is labeled as medium-sized (0.01 to 0.1%). The genes are TRBV19 and TRBJ2-7, with D possibly matching TRBD1 (6 bases). V dropped 3 bases and J dropped 1 base, with 10 bases sitting between them. The germline gives CDR1 LNHDA, CDR2 SQIVND (reference sequence). The CDR3 runs to 14 residues. CDR3 protein: CASSIQGPSYEQYF. CDR3 nucleotide sequence: TGTGCCAGTAGTATTCAGGGGCCTTCCTACGAGCAGTACTTC.

This clone appeared many times. The chain has TRBV7-6 and TRBJ2-3, with 7 nucleotides matching TRBD1. Per germline, CDR1 SGHVS and CDR2 FNYEAQ. CDR3 size: 17 residues. V trimming: 3 bases; J trimming: 0 bases; junction bases outside the gene matches: 9. This CDR3 is CASSLLEGTASTDTQYF. As DNA, the CDR3 is TGTGCCAGCAGCTTGTTGGAAGGGACAGCTAGCACAGATACGCAGTATTTT.

By sample fraction, this clone is medium-sized. V is TRBV6-5 and J is TRBJ2-7; a weak D match, TRBD2 (6 bases). Germline-derived CDR1 and CDR2 are MNHEY and SVGAGI. Between the trimmed V and J ends, which lost 2 bases and 0 bases, there was a span of 11 bases. The CDR3 extends over 15 amino acids. The CDR3 loop is CASSYASESSYEQYF. As DNA, the CDR3 is TGTGCCAGCAGTTACGCTAGCGAGAGCTCCTACGAGCAGTACTTC.

This clone was observed at least ten times. The J gene is TRBJ1-2, the V gene TRBV3-1, with D hard to call. The germline gives CDR1 LGHDT, CDR2 YNNKEL (reference sequence). This CDR3 contains 12 residues. V lost 0 bases to trimming and J lost 7 bases, with 6 bases between them. The CDR3 protein is CASSQDYSGYTF. The DNA of the CDR3 is TGTGCCAGCAGCCAAGATTATAGTGGCTACACCTTC.

This clone was detected only a few times. The rearrangement uses TRBV29-1 and TRBJ2-7; 12 positions match TRBD2. Germline V gene sequence: CDR1 SQVTM, CDR2 ANQGSEA. V lost 3 bases to trimming and J lost 0 bases; unmatched junction nucleotides: 6. The CDR3 loop spans 16 amino acids. In nucleotides, the CDR3 is TGCAGCGTTGAGCCTAGCGGGAGGGGGAACTCCTACGAGCAGTACTTC. It is translated as CSVEPSGRGNSYEQYF.

V and J are TRBV19 and TRBJ2-7; no clear D. Germline V gene sequence: CDR1 LNHDA, CDR2 SQIVND (reference sequence). Trimming stripped 5 bases from V and 4 bases from J, with 18 bases between. This CDR3 is 15 amino acids long. The CDR3 DNA sequence: TGTGCCAGTAGTTCCCCCTCGAGTGCAGGATACGAGCAGTACTTC. Its translation: CASSSPSSAGYEQYF.

Relative to its sample, this clone is medium-sized. The chain carries TRBV10-1 and TRBJ2-7; 7 nucleotides align to TRBD2. CDR3 size: 13 residues. Germline V gene sequence: CDR1 WNHNN, CDR2 SYGVQD (reference sequence). After removal of 3 bases from V and 3 bases from J, the junction contained 2 bases not matched to a gene. Here the CDR3 DNA reads TGCGCCAGCAGTGAAGGGGACTACTACGAGCAGTACTTC. Translation: CASSEGDYYEQYF.

The rearrangement joins TRBV4-1 to TRBJ1-1; 7 bases fit TRBD1. CDR3 length equals 16 residues. The germline CDR1 and CDR2 sequences are MGHRA and YSYEKL. The J segment lost 0 bases and the V segment lost 7 bases, leaving 11 bases of the junction unmatched. In DNA, the CDR3 is TGCGCCAGCACCCAGGGTGCGGGACAGTTGAACACTGAAGCTTTCTTT. This gives the protein CASTQGAGQLNTEAFF.

This clone was counted only a few times. The rearrangement uses TRBV30 and TRBJ1-2; a possible D gene is TRBD1 (6 bases). Germline-derived CDR1 and CDR2 are GTSNPN and SVGIG (reference sequence). The length of the CDR3 is 12 residues. The germline V and J ends were trimmed by 4 bases and 8 bases, with 14 bases remaining between them. In nucleotides, the CDR3 is TGTGCCTGGAACAGGGCCCTGGGAGGCTACACCTTC. This sequence encodes CAWNRALGGYTF.

The rearrangement joins TRBV28 to TRBJ2-7, with 11 bases matching TRBD2. Germline V gene lookup returns CDR1 MDHEN and CDR2 SYDVKM. J was trimmed by 3 bases and V by 3 bases; bases with no gene match: 4. The CDR3 contains 15 residues. In DNA, the CDR3 is TGTGCCAGCAGTTTTACTAGCGGGAGTGGCTACGAGCAGTACTTC. Amino acid sequence: CASSFTSGSGYEQYF. The variable domain in full, completed from reference TRBV28 and TRBJ2-7, reads DVKVTQSSRYLVKRTGEKVFLECVQDMDHENMFWYRQDPGLGLRLIYFSYDVKMKEKGDIPEGYSVSREKKERFSLILESASTNQTSMYLCASSFTSGSGYEQYFGPGTRLTVT.

A few counts support this clone. The chain joins TRBV10-2 to TRBJ1-1, with D perhaps TRBD1 (5 bases). Germline V CDR1 and CDR2: WSHSY, SAAADI. Trimming removed 4 bases from V and 6 bases from J, with 6 bases in between. This CDR3 has 11 residues. The CDR3 spells CASSGGAEAFF. CDR3 nucleotides: TGCGCCAGCAGTGGGGGCGCTGAAGCTTTCTTT.

This clone was seen at least ten times. The chain employs TRBV18 and TRBJ1-6; 8 nucleotides agree with TRBD1. The V and J ends lost 3 bases and 9 bases, in that order; junction bases with no gene match: 10. The CDR3 is 16 residues long. Per the germline V gene, CDR1 is KGHSH and CDR2 is LQKENI. Written as DNA, the CDR3 is TGTGCCAGCTCACCGCTGTCGGGACAGGACGGTTCACCCCTCCACTTT. Its protein is CASSPLSGQDGSPLHF.

This clone was observed many times. This rearrangement joins TRBV6-1 to TRBJ2-2, with 7 bases fitting TRBD1. Germline CDR1 MNHNS, CDR2 SASEGT. The V and J ends lost 5 bases and 1 base, in that order; junction bases with no gene match: 7. CDR3 size: 16 residues. The CDR3: CASSSYRGRNTGELFF. The CDR3 nucleotides are TGTGCCAGCAGTTCCTACAGGGGTAGGAACACCGGGGAGCTGTTTTTT.

This clone was detected ten times or more. The chain recombines TRBV5-5 with TRBJ1-4; unclear D gene. Trimming cost V 3 bases and J 2 bases, with 8 bases left between them. CDR3 length equals 14 residues. Germline V lookup: CDR1 SGHKS, CDR2 YYEKEE (reference sequence). CDR3 sequence (DNA): TGTGCCAGCAGCTCCCGGGGTACTAATGAAAAACTGTTTTTT. Its protein is CASSSRGTNEKLFF.

This clone was seen only a few times. The genes are TRBV25-1 and TRBJ1-1, with D possibly TRBD1 on 6 matching bases. The CDR3 has 14 residues. V gave up 8 bases and J gave up 6 bases, with 19 bases separating them. Germline CDR1 and CDR2: MGHDK and SYGVNS. CDR3 DNA sequence: TGTGCCAGCTGTTTCTTGGGGGGCTTGGCTGAAGCTTTCTTT. Amino acids: CASCFLGGLAEAFF.

On this clone itself: The junction does not match germline at one end; this may be a read error. The rearrangement links TRBV6-5 to TRBJ1-1; no clear D gene. Germline values: CDR1 MNHEY, CDR2 SVGAGI. This CDR3 has 16 amino acids. CDR3 amino acids: CASSYEGGEMNTEAFF. The CDR3 DNA sequence: TGTGCCAGTAGTTACGAGGGCGGGGAGATGAACACTGAAGCTTTCTTT.

This clone is medium-sized by share. J is TRBJ1-5 and V is TRBV20-1, with 8 positions matching TRBD1. V lost 6 bases and J lost 6; bases outside the gene matches: 13. The germline gives CDR1 DFQATT, CDR2 SNEGSKA (reference sequence). CDR3 length: 15 residues. The CDR3 bases are TGCAGTGCCCCGGATCGTGACAGGGGCACTCAGCCCCAGCATTTT. This sequence encodes CSAPDRDRGTQPQHF.

This clone was detected many times. The V call is TRBV2, the J call TRBJ2-1, with 8 bases matching TRBD2. The CDR3 spans 16 residues. Trimming at V came to 7 bases and at J to 3 bases, leaving 11 bases not matched to a gene. Per the germline V gene, CDR1 is SNHLY and CDR2 is FYNNEI. Here the CDR3 reads CASTKGAGGDYNEQFF. DNA for the CDR3: TGTGCCAGCACAAAAGGGGCGGGAGGAGACTACAATGAGCAGTTCTTC.

This clone was observed at least ten times. The chain joins TRBV20-1 to TRBJ2-1; D is uncertain. The CDR3 has 11 amino acids. Germline CDR1 DFQATT, CDR2 SNEGSKA (reference sequence). The V end lost 3 bases, the J end lost 9 bases, and 9 bases lay between the germline ends. The CDR3 DNA reads TGCAGTGCTAGCCGCGGACGTGAGCAGTTCTTC. As protein: CSASRGREQFF.

The J gene is TRBJ1-1, the V gene TRBV12-3 or TRBV12-4, with D tentatively TRBD1 (5 bases). The V and J ends lost 5 bases and 7 bases respectively, with 17 bases between them. CDR3 size: 14 residues. The CDR3 reads CASSLLRDAGEAFF. The DNA for the CDR3 is TGTGCCAGCAGTCTCTTACGGGACGCGGGTGAAGCTTTCTTT.